These 12 T cell receptor beta chains share one sample of origin, sequenced in a study of CD8+ T cells in alopecia areata. RNA was isolated and reverse transcribed to cDNA, the sequencing template. This table comes from immunoSEQ multiplex PCR, and its TCRdb copy is limited to in-frame clones, with some not included. The sample has 120,000 or so clones; about 51% are singletons. The sequenced sample was NKG2D-low CD8+ T cells sorted from blood. These receptors were obtained from a human donor with alopecia areata.

The CDR3 loop is CASSPPGQGYEQYF. CDR3 nucleotides: TGCGCCAGCAGCCCACCGGGACAGGGTTACGAGCAGTACTTC. This chain connects TRBV5-1 to TRBJ2-7; 9 positions match TRBD1. CDR1 SGHRS and CDR2 YFSETQ come from the germline V gene. Losses at the gene ends were 4 bases for V and 4 bases for J; bases not matched to a gene: 6. The CDR3 has 14 amino acids.

This clone came up a few times. J is TRBJ1-1 and V is TRBV29-1; D ambiguous. V lost 4 bases, J lost 1 base, and 7 bases lay in between. This CDR3 comprises 12 residues. CDR1 and CDR2 from the germline V gene are SQVTM and ANQGSEA. In DNA form, the CDR3 reads TGCAGCGTTGTTCAGGCGAACACTGAAGCTTTCTTT. Residues: CSVVQANTEAFF. The whole variable domain, remainder taken from reference TRBV29-1 and TRBJ1-1, is SAVISQKPSRDICQRGTSLTIQCQVDSQVTMMFWYRQQPGQSLTLIATANQGSEATYESGFVIDKFPISRPNLTFSTLTVSNMSPEDSSIYLCSVVQANTEAFFGQGTRLTVV.

As regards this clone: This same CDR3 is encoded by further DNA sequences in the sample. This sequence joins TRBV29-1 and TRBJ1-1; D ambiguous. CDR1 is SQVTM and CDR2 is ANQGSEA in the germline V gene. The V gene lost 5 bases and the J gene lost 0 bases, with 7 bases spanning the gap. This CDR3 has 12 amino acids. The CDR3 sequence: CSVQGMNTEAFF. DNA for the CDR3: TGCAGCGTTCAAGGCATGAACACTGAAGCTTTCTTT.

This chain uses TRBV2 with TRBJ2-1, with TRBD1 matching 8 bases. Per the germline V gene, CDR1 is SNHLY and CDR2 is FYNNEI. V gave up 3 bases and J gave up 8 bases; unmatched junction bases: 6. This CDR3 has 14 residues. CDR3 in amino acids: CASSEGRGLDEQFF. CDR3 nucleotides: TGTGCCAGCAGTGAGGGCAGGGGGCTCGATGAGCAGTTCTTC.

In this sample, this clone turned up a few times. This CDR3 reads CSVEPGKETQYF. In nucleotides, the CDR3 is TGCAGCGTTGAACCCGGGAAAGAGACCCAGTACTTC. The rearrangement joins TRBV29-1 to TRBJ2-5; a possible D gene is TRBD2 (5 bases). The CDR3 spans 12 residues. Germline values: CDR1 SQVTM, CDR2 ANQGSEA. V lost 2 bases and J lost 3, with 7 bases in between.

The genes are TRBV7-9 and TRBJ2-1; D is unclear. This CDR3 has 12 residues. CDR1 and CDR2 from the germline V gene are SEHNR and FQNEAQ (reference sequence). V gave up 2 bases and J gave up 7 bases, with 6 bases separating them. The CDR3 DNA follows: TGTGCCAGCAGCTTAACTATGAATGAGCAGTTCTTC. It translates to CASSLTMNEQFF.

In regard to this clone: Other DNA sequences from this sample encode an identical CDR3 as well. The chain is built from TRBV27 and TRBJ2-2, with D possibly TRBD1 on 5 matching bases. Germline V gene lookup returns CDR1 MNHEY and CDR2 SMNVEV (reference sequence). This CDR3 has 11 amino acids. V gave up 6 bases and J gave up 8 bases, with 7 bases separating them. This CDR3 is CASRTAGELFF. As DNA, the CDR3 is TGTGCCAGCAGGACAGCGGGGGAGCTGTTTTTT.

The rearrangement joins TRBV10-2 to TRBJ1-2; unclear D gene. V lost 2 bases, J lost 4 bases, and 8 bases lay in between. CDR1 is WSHSY and CDR2 is SAAADI in the germline V gene. The length of the CDR3 is 13 residues. CDR3 loop: CASSERVLYGYTF. The CDR3 coding sequence is TGCGCCAGCAGTGAGCGGGTTCTCTATGGCTACACCTTC.

This clone was detected once. The genes are TRBV2 and TRBJ1-5; no definite D call. V was clipped by 5 bases and J by 7 bases, with 6 bases between them. Looked up from germline, CDR1 is SNHLY and CDR2 is FYNNEI. CDR3 length: 11 residues. In nucleotides, the CDR3 is TGTGCCAGCAGTTGGGGACAGCCCCAGCATTTT. It yields the protein CASSWGQPQHF.

This chain joins TRBV30 and TRBJ2-5, with D unresolved. This CDR3 comprises 14 residues. Trimming stripped 0 bases from V and 3 bases from J, with 11 bases between. Germline V gene sequence: CDR1 GTSNPN, CDR2 SVGIG (reference sequence). The CDR3 loop is CAWSVLGIEETQYF. The CDR3 nucleotides are TGTGCCTGGAGTGTACTGGGGATAGAAGAGACCCAGTACTTC.

V and J are TRBV7-2 and TRBJ1-1; no firm D call. This CDR3 contains 12 residues. CDR1 and CDR2 from the germline V gene are SGHTA and FQGNSA. Trimming cost V 5 bases and J 8 bases, with 12 bases left between them. The CDR3 loop is CASSPGAREAFF. DNA for the CDR3: TGTGCCAGCAGCCCGGGAGCCCGGGAAGCTTTCTTT. The full variable domain, rest sourced from reference TRBV7-2 and TRBJ1-1, is GAGVSQSPSNKVTEKGKDVELRCDPISGHTALYWYRQSLGQGLEFLIYFQGNSAPDKSGLPSDRFSAERTGGSVSTLTIQRTQQEDSAVYLCASSPGAREAFFGQGTRLTVV.

This clone was observed a few times. V is TRBV28 and J is TRBJ2-2, with D possibly matching TRBD1 (5 bases). Germline V lookup: CDR1 MDHEN, CDR2 SYDVKM. V gave up 5 bases and J gave up 3 bases, with 10 bases separating them. The CDR3 runs to 14 residues. CDR3 protein: CASSGQGYTGELFF. DNA for the CDR3: TGTGCCAGCAGTGGGCAGGGTTACACCGGGGAGCTGTTTTTT.